This TCR beta chain was captured by sequencing in a study of cytomegalovirus exposure and HLA in healthy donors (dated by TCRdb to 2016 to 2017). About the study as a whole: An earlier analysis of approximately 640 of the donors reported more than 250 Gb of sequence data and around 110 million unique TCR beta sequences from some 180 million T cells. Donor age, sex, ethnicity and CMV serostatus were collected together with the repertoire data. A later analysis re-examined previously published TCR beta repertoires from just over 650 donors and added high-resolution HLA genotyping to investigate patterns of TCR occurrence. Across around 400 genotyped donors of the cohort, an average of approximately 240,000 unique TCR beta nucleotide sequences per donor were sequenced, and approximately 17% of those sequences were non-productive. An earlier analysis of 587 of the donors used high-throughput TCR beta sequencing to judge whether each TCR beta V gene segment behaved as functional or pseudogenic. The aim of the study was to test whether cataloging public T cell receptors could identify signatures of past pathogen exposure. A later genetic analysis took genome-wide SNP genotypes for about 65% of the 666 donors and used that subset as a discovery cohort. Both class I and class II loci were covered by HLA typing, at four-digit resolution. The number of donors typed differed by locus, with 629-630 for A, B, C, DRB1 and DQB1, over 500 for DQA1, over 600 for DPA1, and over 400 for DPB1. About 5 DR-DQ haplotypes were handled as single units for association and clustering, since linkage in the cohort was strong. In the later analysis, no new phenotypic data were used to find candidate immune exposures; instead, reliance was placed on TCR beta sequences and their occurrence across donors. An early release covering about 600 HLA-typed donors comprised about 310 gigabases of sequencing data and some 79 million unique TCR sequences. The T cell repertoires of under 700 subjects were profiled by immunosequencing and related to cytomegalovirus serostatus. The genetic ancestry cluster associated with self-reported Caucasian donors included 81% of the 398 genotyped donors. Every repertoire in the discovery cohort had been generated on one and the same sequencing platform. A separate validation cohort of approximately 120 different subjects was used in addition to the roughly 700-subject first cohort. To predict cytomegalovirus infection status, the study combined high-throughput TCR immunosequencing, statistical association of individual TCRs with disease status, and machine learning.

Study-level results and caveats: In vitro tests confirmed that a few of the cytomegalovirus-associated TCR beta chains recognize cytomegalovirus antigens. Because HLA typing was unavailable for some donors at each locus, only the typed subset was used in association tests. In both the original and validation cohorts, the classifier was reported to diagnose cytomegalovirus status with high specificity and sensitivity. The sequencing pipeline was judged likely to have produced a cluster of highly shared sequence variants as a technical artifact. A further reported finding was that TCR beta sequences accurately predicted the HLA-A and HLA-B alleles for most subjects in the first cohort. The authors suggested that the approach could potentially be extended to other disease states and immunological phenotypes. A later analysis associated about 16,000 TCR beta sequences with specific HLA alleles at a false discovery rate of 0.05. An association between a missense DCLRE1C variant and V-gene and J-gene trimming of TCR beta chains was found in a later genetic analysis and replicated in an independent cohort. According to a later analysis, parvovirus B19, influenza, CMV and Epstein-Barr virus appeared linked to several top co-occurrence clusters. A later analysis found that most CMV-associated TCR beta chains appeared HLA-restricted, with HLA associations seemingly driven largely by CMV exposure. In the study, 150 to 200 TCR beta chains were listed as associated with cytomegalovirus. A later analysis found that TCR association rates varied across HLA loci, with DRB1 alleles showing the most associated TCRs and HLA-C alleles the fewest. When HLA alleles, especially DR and DQ, strongly co-occurred, TCR associations were difficult to assign to individual alleles. An earlier analysis of around 600 of the donors showed that most TCR beta V segments appeared in productive rearrangements either about 87% or about 30% of the time, which broadly matched IMGT annotations. Compared with equally common non-associated chains, HLA-associated TCR beta chains in a later analysis were more clonally expanded and had lower generation probabilities. Correlated functional status among segregating V segments might reflect linkage disequilibrium, but an unknown experimental factor could not be ruled out. Presence/absence analyses assumed roughly uniform sequencing depth across donors, an assumption that may not hold. Most TCR sequences were observed very rarely across donors, whereas some public TCRs were present in many individuals. CMV serostatus was the only immune exposure information available for the cohort. In a later genetic analysis, fewer N-insertions in productive TCRs were reported among donors in an Asian-associated ancestry cluster than the roughly 700-donor mean. Approximately 18 rarely observed V segments, including chromosome 9 orphons, were excluded from the earlier analysis of about 610 of the donors because counts were too low. This cohort had only TCR beta chains sequenced, and the lack of alpha or paired-chain data limited which features could be detected.

Library construction relied on the immunoSEQ multiplex PCR assay. A mixture of 60 forward primers for TCR Vbeta segments and 13 reverse primers for TCR Jbeta segments was used in the multiplex PCR. Amplification of the CDR3 region of rearranged TCR beta genes was performed with a multiplex PCR assay on genomic DNA. Amplified TCR beta libraries were sequenced as 87-base-pair reads on the Illumina HiSeq System. In the paper's pipeline: Across the 600 to 700 repertoires, a later analysis counted tens of millions of unique TCR beta chains, some 11 million of which were shared by at least two donors. Raw reads were error-corrected and collapsed into unique sequences by a nearest-neighbor algorithm in which closely related sequences were merged to remove PCR and sequencing errors. V, D and J gene segments were assigned by aligning CDR3 sequences to IMGT reference sequences. For a sequence to be retained, a match of at least six nucleotides was required to both a V gene segment and a J gene segment. Rearrangements were classified as productive when the CDR3 lacked stop codons and remained in frame with V and J, and all other rearrangements were classified as non-productive. CDR3 was defined according to IMGT convention as the region running from the second conserved V-encoded cysteine to the conserved J-encoded phenylalanine. Sequences without an unambiguous match to a single V gene segment were excluded from the earlier analysis of approximately 600 of the donors. An earlier analysis of a few hundred of the donors called V segments functional above 56.7% productive rearrangements and segregating when the between-donor standard deviation exceeded 5%. A statistical classification framework was built for diagnosing cytomegalovirus status from the catalog of TCR beta chain sequences. V and J gene assignment, in a later analysis, came from comparing TCR nucleotide sequences with IMGT/GENE-DB human TR gene sequences. The TCRdist pipeline was used in a later analysis to assign CDR3 sequences and most-parsimonious VDJ recombination scenarios. In a later analysis, every TCR beta chain was defined by the combination of its CDR3 amino acid sequence and its V-gene family, and reads without a unique V-gene family were dropped. As a way to deal with suspected cross-contamination and a sequencing artifact, a later analysis dropped 450 to 700 nucleotide sequences that were highly shared and had low generation probability. For each public chain, a later analysis derived a clonal expansion index from normalized ranks of inferred template counts within each repertoire. A later analysis computed generation probabilities with a VDJ recombination model fitted to out-of-frame rearrangements, and checked the results against IGoR. In a later analysis, hypergeometric tests were used to score TCR-TCR, TCR-HLA and TCR-CMV co-occurrence, with a repertoire-size bias correction applied to TCR pairs. False discovery rates were estimated in a later analysis by permuting HLA or CMV assignments 20 times. In a later analysis, co-occurring TCRs were grouped using DBSCAN, and TCRdist sequence similarity was added for clustering within HLA-allele-positive subsets. Repertoires with fewer than 30,000 or more than 120,000 public chains, plus five repertoires with anomalous nucleotide sharing, were excluded from co-occurrence clustering. Held by TCRdb, this immuneACCESS table contains in-frame sequences only and omits some clones. Under half of the omission traces to an unresolved V gene where checked; the cause of the rest is unknown. From that table come the V and J calls and clone size; the DNA was used to work out D and trimming. A total of some 95,000 clones appear in this sample, about 67% of them only once. Of the sample, around 2.3% is held by the ten largest clones.

The cohort was made up of about 670 healthy bone marrow donors. Cohort members were all nominally healthy when sampled, although unrecorded immune exposures were likely present. The donor was CMV seronegative and belonged to the group of 320 or so seronegative cohort members. Every donor gave a peripheral blood sample, and the peripheral blood mononuclear cells from that sample were used for TCR beta sequencing. Genomic DNA extraction from the blood cell samples was performed with the Qiagen DNeasy Blood Extraction Kit. On this clone itself: Its antigen is currently not known. No base-level quality is on record; no much larger clone is a single base apart.

Sequenced input: PBMCs. This clonotype was sampled from a man aged 25-45 years in good health and CMV-seronegative.

The CDR3 amino acid sequence is: CAWSVGTGAYEQYF. DNA sequence: TGTGCCTGGAGTGTTGGGACAGGGGCCTACGAGCAGTACTTC. The V and J genes are TRBV30 and TRBJ2-7; the central 10 bases match TRBD1. CDR3 length: 14 amino acids, cysteine to phenylalanine. Only the CDR3 part of the read is kept: 42 bases, read in frame from the first base. V is pruned by 0 bases and J by 2 bases, leaving 1 base of the junction without a gene match. Via the germline V gene (reference sequence), CDR1 is GTSNPN and CDR2 SVGIG.